This entry features one T cell receptor (beta chain) sequence. The source of the sample is a study of T-cell memory formation after mild COVID-19. The germline V gene has CDR1 SQVTM and CDR2 ANQGSEA. The CDR3 is 13 residues long. V shed 8 bases and J shed 5 bases, with 17 bases lying between them. TCRdb processed the 5' RACE reads anew with MiXCR; each CDR3 protein has one entry. The top ten hold roughly an eighth of the sample, which has fewer than 250,000 distinct CDR3 sequences, around 27% seen once. The clonotype originates from an adult woman who had mild COVID-19 (a few samples of this study predate the infection). Cell type and time point are not known. The material sequenced was PBMCs or a T cell subset sorted from them (not recorded which). The chain is built from TRBV29-1 and TRBJ2-3, with a tentative D call TRBD1 (5 bases). The CDR3 sequence is CSLSLGQGDTQYF. CDR3 nucleotides: TGCAGCCTCTCCCTGGGCCAGGGAGATACGCAGTATTTT.